In its sample, the clone carrying this TCR beta chain was seen a few times. This CDR3 spans 14 amino acids. The V and J ends lost 2 bases and 3 bases respectively, with 14 bases between them. Per the germline V gene, CDR1 is GTSNPN and CDR2 is SVGIG (reference sequence). Using immunoSEQ multiplex PCR, the repertoire was profiled, and TCRdb retains in-frame clones only, with some absent. The sample consists of approximately 85,000 clones, 85% to 95% of them appearing once. The sample is drawn from a study of blood T cell repertoires in COVID-19. The sample was peripheral blood. The receptor comes from a woman aged 55-70 years with active COVID-19. The chain employs TRBV30 and TRBJ2-7; D unresolved. CDR3 sequence reads: CAWSLGPSLYEQYF. CDR3 nucleotides: TGTGCCTGGAGTCTAGGCCCCTCCCTCTACGAGCAGTACTTC.